Reported below is one TCR beta chain. The CDR3 totals 14 residues. The V and J ends lost 1 base and 9 bases, in that order; junction bases with no gene match: 1. Germline loops: CDR1 SGHDN, CDR2 FVKESK. This record belongs to a study of blood T cell repertoires in COVID-19. Measured with immunoSEQ multiplex PCR; TCRdb has only the in-frame clones, and not every one. The data hold some 170,000 clones, with more than 80% observed a single time. The rearrangement joins TRBV14 to TRBJ2-1; TRBD2 matches 12 bases. The sequence was obtained from a human donor in a cohort sampled during active COVID-19. The sample taken for sequencing was peripheral blood. The CDR3 reads CASSQVLAGGEQFF. As DNA, the CDR3 is TGTGCCAGCAGCCAAGTACTAGCGGGGGGTGAGCAGTTCTTC. Using reference TRBV14 and TRBJ2-1 for the parts outside the CDR3, the full variable domain is EAGVTQFPSHSVIEKGQTVTLRCDPISGHDNLYWYRRVMGKEIKFLLHFVKESKQDESGMPNNRFLAERTGGTYSTLKVQPAELEDSGVYFCASSQVLAGGEQFFGPGTRLTVL.